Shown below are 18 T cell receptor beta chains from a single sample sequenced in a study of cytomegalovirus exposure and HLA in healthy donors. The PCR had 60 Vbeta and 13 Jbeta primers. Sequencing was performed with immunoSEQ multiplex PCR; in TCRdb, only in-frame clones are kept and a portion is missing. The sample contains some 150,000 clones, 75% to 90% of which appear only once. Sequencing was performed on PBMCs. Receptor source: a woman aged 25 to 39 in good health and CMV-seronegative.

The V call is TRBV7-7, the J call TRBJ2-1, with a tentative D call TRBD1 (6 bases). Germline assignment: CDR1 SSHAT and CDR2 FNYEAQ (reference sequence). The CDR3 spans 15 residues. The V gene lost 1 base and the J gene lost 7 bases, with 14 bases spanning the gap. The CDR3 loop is CASSLGTGTGNEQFF. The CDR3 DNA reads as TGTGCCAGCAGCTTAGGGACCGGAACAGGGAATGAGCAGTTCTTC.

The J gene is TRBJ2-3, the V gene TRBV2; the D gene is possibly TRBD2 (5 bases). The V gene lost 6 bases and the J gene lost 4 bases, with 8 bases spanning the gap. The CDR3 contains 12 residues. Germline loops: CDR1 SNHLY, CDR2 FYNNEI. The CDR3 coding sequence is TGTGCCAGCAGGTCGCGGGCAGATACGCAGTATTTT. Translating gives CASRSRADTQYF.

CDR3 amino acids: CSVLPGLALETQYF. DNA for the CDR3: TGCAGCGTTCTCCCGGGACTAGCTTTAGAGACCCAGTACTTC. V is TRBV29-1 and J is TRBJ2-5; 9 nucleotides match TRBD2. CDR1 is SQVTM, CDR2 ANQGSEA, per germline. CDR3 length: 14 amino acids. V gave up 5 bases and J gave up 4 bases; unmatched junction bases: 8.

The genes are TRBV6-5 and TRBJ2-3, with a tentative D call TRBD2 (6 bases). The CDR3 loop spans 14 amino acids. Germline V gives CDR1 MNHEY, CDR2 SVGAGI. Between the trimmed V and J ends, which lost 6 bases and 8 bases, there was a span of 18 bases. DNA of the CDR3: TGTGCCAGCAGGCCGGGAGCCCACCCTCGTACGCAGTATTTT. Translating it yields CASRPGAHPRTQYF.

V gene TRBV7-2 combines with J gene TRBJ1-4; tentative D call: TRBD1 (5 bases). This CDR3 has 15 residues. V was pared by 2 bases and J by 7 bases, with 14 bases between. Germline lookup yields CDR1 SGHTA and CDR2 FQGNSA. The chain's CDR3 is CASSLWGFGGEKLFF. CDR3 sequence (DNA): TGTGCCAGCAGCTTATGGGGGTTCGGGGGTGAAAAACTGTTTTTT.

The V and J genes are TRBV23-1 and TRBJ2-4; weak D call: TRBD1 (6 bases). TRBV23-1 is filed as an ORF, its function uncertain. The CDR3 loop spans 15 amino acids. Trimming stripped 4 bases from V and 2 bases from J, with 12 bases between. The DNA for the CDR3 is TGCGCCAGCAGTCCCAGGGGCCACACCAAAAACATTCAGTACTTC. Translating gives CASSPRGHTKNIQYF.

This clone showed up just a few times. CDR3 bases: TGTGCCAGCAGCTCAGGACAAGTGGAAGCTTTCTTT. It encodes CASSSGQVEAFF. V is TRBV7-9 and J is TRBJ1-1; perhaps TRBD1 as D (5 bases). V was pared by 4 bases and J by 8 bases, with 11 bases between. The CDR3 is 12 residues long. CDR1 and CDR2 (germline): SEHNR, FQNEAQ (reference sequence).

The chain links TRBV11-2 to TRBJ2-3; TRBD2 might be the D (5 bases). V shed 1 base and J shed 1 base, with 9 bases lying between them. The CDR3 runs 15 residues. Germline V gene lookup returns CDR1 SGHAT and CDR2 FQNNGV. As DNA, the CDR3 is TGTGCCAGCAGCTTAGGCGGGCAAGGCACAGATACGCAGTATTTT. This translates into CASSLGGQGTDTQYF.

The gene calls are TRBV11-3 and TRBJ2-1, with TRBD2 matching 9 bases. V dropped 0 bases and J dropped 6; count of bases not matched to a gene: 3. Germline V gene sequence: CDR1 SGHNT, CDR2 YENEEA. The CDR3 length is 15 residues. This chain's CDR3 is CASSLEFSGGNEQFF. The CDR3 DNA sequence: TGTGCCAGCAGCTTAGAGTTTAGCGGGGGCAATGAGCAGTTCTTC.

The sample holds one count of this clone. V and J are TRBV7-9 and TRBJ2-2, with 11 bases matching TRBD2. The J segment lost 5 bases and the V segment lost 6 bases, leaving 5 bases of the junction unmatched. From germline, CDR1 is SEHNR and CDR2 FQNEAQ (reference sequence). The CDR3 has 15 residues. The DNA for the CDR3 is TGTGCCAGCAGAATCGGACTAGCGGGTACCGGGGAGCTGTTTTTT. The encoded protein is CASRIGLAGTGELFF.

In DNA, the CDR3 is TGTGCCAGCAGTCTAGCGGAAAGCTCCTACGAGCAGTACTTC. This translates into CASSLAESSYEQYF. J is TRBJ2-7 and V is TRBV7-6, with 7 bases lining up with TRBD2. This CDR3 comprises 14 residues. From germline, CDR1 is SGHVS and CDR2 FNYEAQ. Trimming took 6 bases from V and 0 from J; bases not matched to a gene: 5. Combining the CDR3 with reference TRBV7-6 and TRBJ2-7 gives the whole variable domain GAGVSQSPRYKVTKRGQDVALRCDPISGHVSLYWYRQALGQGPEFLTYFNYEAQQDKSGLPNDRFSAERPEGSISTLTIQRTEQRDSAMYRCASSLAESSYEQYFGPGTRLTVT.

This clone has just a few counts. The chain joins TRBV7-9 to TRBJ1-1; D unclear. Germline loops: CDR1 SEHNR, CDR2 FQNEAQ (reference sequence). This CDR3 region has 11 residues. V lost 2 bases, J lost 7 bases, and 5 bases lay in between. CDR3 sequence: CASSLQNEAFF. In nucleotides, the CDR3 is TGTGCCAGCAGCTTACAAAATGAAGCTTTCTTT.

Written as DNA, the CDR3 is TGTGCCAGCAGTGAAAAGTCCAGGGTCTTGGACTACACCTTC. It encodes CASSEKSRVLDYTF. V gene TRBV6-1 combines with J gene TRBJ1-2; D is perhaps TRBD1 (5 bases). The CDR3 has 14 residues. Trimming took off 2 bases at V and 10 bases at J, with 17 bases between the two ends. Germline-derived CDR1 and CDR2 are MNHNS and SASEGT.

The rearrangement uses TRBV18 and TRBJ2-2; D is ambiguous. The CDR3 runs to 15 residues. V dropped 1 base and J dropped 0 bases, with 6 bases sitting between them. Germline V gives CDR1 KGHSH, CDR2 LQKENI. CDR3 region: CASSPRTANTGELFF. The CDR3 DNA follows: TGTGCCAGCTCACCACGAACGGCGAACACCGGGGAGCTGTTTTTT. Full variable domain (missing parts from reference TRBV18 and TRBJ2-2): NAGVMQNPRHLVRRRGQEARLRCSPMKGHSHVYWYRQLPEEGLKFMVYLQKENIIDESGMPKERFSAEFPKEGPSILRIQQVVRGDSAAYFCASSPRTANTGELFFGEGSRLTVL.

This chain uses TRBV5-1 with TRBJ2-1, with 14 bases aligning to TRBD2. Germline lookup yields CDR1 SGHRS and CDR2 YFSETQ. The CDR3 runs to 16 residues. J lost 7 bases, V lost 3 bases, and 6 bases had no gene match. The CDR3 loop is CASSSGLAGGQNEQFF. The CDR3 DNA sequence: TGCGCCAGCAGCTCCGGACTAGCGGGGGGTCAAAATGAGCAGTTCTTC.

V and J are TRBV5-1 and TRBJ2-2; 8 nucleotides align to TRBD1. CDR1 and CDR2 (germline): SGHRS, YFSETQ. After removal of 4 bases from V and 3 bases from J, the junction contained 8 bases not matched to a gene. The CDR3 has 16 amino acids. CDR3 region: CASSRVTTGDTGELFF. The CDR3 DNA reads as TGCGCCAGCAGCCGAGTTACGACAGGGGACACCGGGGAGCTGTTTTTT. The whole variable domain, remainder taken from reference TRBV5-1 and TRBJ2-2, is KAGVTQTPRYLIKTRGQQVTLSCSPISGHRSVSWYQQTPGQGLQFLFEYFSETQRNKGNFPGRFSGRQFSNSRSEMNVSTLELGDSALYLCASSRVTTGDTGELFFGEGSRLTVL.

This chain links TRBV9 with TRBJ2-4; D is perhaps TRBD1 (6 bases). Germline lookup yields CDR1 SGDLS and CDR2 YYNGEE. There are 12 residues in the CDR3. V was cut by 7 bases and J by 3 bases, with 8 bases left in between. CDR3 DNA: TGTGCCAGCGCAGGGGACAAAAACATTCAGTACTTC. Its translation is CASAGDKNIQYF.

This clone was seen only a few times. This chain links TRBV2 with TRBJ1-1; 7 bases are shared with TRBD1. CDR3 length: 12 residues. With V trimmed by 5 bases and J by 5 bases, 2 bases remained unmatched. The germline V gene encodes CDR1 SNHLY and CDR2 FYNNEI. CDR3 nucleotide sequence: TGTGCCAGCAGTCCACAGGGGACTGAAGCTTTCTTT. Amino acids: CASSPQGTEAFF. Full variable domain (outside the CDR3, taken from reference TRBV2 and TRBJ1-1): EPEVTQTPSHQVTQMGQEVILRCVPISNHLYFYWYRQILGQKVEFLVSFYNNEISEKSEIFDDQFSVERPDGSNFTLKIRSTKLEDSAMYFCASSPQGTEAFFGQGTRLTVV.